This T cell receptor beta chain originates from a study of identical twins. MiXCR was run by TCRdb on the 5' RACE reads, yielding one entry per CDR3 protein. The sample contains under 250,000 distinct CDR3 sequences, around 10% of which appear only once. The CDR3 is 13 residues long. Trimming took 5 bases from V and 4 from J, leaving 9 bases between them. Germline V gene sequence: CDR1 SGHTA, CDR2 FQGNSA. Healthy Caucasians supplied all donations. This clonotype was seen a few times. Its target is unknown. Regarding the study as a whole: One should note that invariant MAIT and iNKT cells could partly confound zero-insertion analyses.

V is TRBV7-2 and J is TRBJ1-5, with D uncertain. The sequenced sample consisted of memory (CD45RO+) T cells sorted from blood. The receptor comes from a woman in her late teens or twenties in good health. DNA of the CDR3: TGTGCCAGCAGCGTCACAGTGAATCAGCCCCAGCATTTT. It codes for CASSVTVNQPQHF. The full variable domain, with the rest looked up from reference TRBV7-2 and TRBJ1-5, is GAGVSQSPSNKVTEKGKDVELRCDPISGHTALYWYRQSLGQGLEFLIYFQGNSAPDKSGLPSDRFSAERTGGSVSTLTIQRTQQEDSAVYLCASSVTVNQPQHFGDGTRLSIL.